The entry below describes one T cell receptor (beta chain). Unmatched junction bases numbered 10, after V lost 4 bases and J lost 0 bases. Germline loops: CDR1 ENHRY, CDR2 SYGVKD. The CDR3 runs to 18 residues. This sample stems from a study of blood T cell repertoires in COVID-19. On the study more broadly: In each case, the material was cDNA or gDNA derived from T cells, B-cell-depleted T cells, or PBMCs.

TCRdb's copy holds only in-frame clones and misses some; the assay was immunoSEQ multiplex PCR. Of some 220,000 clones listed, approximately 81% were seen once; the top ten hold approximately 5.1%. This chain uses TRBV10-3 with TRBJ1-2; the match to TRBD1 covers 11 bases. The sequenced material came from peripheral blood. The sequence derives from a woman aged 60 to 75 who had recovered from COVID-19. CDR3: CAISGGTGGTIANYGYTF. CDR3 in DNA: TGTGCCATCAGTGGCGGGACAGGGGGTACTATAGCTAACTATGGCTACACCTTC.